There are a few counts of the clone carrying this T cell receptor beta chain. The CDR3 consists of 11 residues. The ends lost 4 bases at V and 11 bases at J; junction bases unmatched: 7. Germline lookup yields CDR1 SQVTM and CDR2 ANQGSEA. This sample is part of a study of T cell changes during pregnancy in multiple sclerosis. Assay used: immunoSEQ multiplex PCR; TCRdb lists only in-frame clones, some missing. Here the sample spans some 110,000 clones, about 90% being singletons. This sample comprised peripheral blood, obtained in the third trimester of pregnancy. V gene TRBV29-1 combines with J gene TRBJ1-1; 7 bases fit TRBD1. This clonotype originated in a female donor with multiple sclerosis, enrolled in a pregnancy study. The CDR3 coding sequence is TGCAGCGTTGGGAAGGGGGCATTTGCTTTCTTT. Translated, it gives CSVGKGAFAFF.